This T cell receptor beta chain was obtained from a study of blood T cell repertoires in COVID-19 (TCRdb year 2020). Context from the whole study: Samples covering the acute and convalescent phases of COVID-19 were provided by collaborators in the United States, Italy and Spain. The repertoires were released in a freely available public database intended as a resource for research on the immune response to SARS-CoV-2. Subjects who had been exposed to COVID-19, were actively infected with it, or had recovered from it provided the deeply sampled blood TCRbeta repertoires that made up the dataset. Sample metadata almost always included a de-identified subject ID, COVID-19 status, age in years and sex. The prospective study material was composed of cDNA or gDNA derived from T cells, B-cell-depleted T cells, or PBMCs. Where available, HLA class I and class II types were taken from metadata supplied by the sample provider and were not determined by assay-based typing. The samples were drawn from the first 160 participants of the ongoing ImmuneRACE study and from 1,254 subjects provided by 6 global collaborators.

TCRbeta CDR3 regions were amplified from genomic DNA by means of the immunoSEQ Assay, a bias-controlled multiplex PCR. The study's own analysis went as follows. The number of nucleated cells in each sample was estimated by amplification of reference gene primers within the assay. To quantify the absolute abundance of each unique TCRbeta CDR3 rearrangement, sequence reads were collapsed and filtered. For each sample, productive Simpson clonality was calculated by taking the square root of Simpson's diversity index across productive rearrangements. What TCRdb holds here is the immuneACCESS table cut down to in-frame rearrangements. Part of the clones is not present; checked against another copy, under half of the missing clones reflect an unresolved V gene, and the others are unexplained. The V and J calls and clone size come from that table; D and trimming were worked out from the DNA. This sample has about 200,000 clones in its table, and around 80% of those were observed once. Under 3.5% of the sample lies in the top ten.

Findings and caveats that apply to the study as a whole: The quantity of clinical and demographic metadata differed by source and by participant and was supplied without curation.

Reading from cysteine to phenylalanine, the CDR3 counts 16 amino acids. CDR3 DNA is the only sequence kept; it has 48 bases, read in frame from the first base. CDR1 SGHRS and CDR2 YFSETQ are derived from the germline V gene. V loses 1 base, J loses 0 bases, and the germline ends lie 10 bases apart. Note on this clone: What this receptor recognizes is not known. Base qualities are not at hand, and no much larger clone is one base apart.

Collaborating institutions collected whole blood in K2EDTA tubes following their own protocols. For TCRbeta analysis, collaborators shipped samples as frozen whole blood, isolated PBMCs, or DNA extracted from either of those sample types. The V and J segments used are TRBV5-1 and TRBJ2-2, with TRBD1 tentatively as D gene (5 bases match). The TCR was taken from a woman of 80 years or more with active or convalescent COVID-19. Sequenced input: peripheral blood. The DNA sequence reads TGCGCCAGCAGCTTGTTTACAGGAACGAACACCGGGGAGCTGTTTTTT. Translated, it gives CASSLFTGTNTGELFF.